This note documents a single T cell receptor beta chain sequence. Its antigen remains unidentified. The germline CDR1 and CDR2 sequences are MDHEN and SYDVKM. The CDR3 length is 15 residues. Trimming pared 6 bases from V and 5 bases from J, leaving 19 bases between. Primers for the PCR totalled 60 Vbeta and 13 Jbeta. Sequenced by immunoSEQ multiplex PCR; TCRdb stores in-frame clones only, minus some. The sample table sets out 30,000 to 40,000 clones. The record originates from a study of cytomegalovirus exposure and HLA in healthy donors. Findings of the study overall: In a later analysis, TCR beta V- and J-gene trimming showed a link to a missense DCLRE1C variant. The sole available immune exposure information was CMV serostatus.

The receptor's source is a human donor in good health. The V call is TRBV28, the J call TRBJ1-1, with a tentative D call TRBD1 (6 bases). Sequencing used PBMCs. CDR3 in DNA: TGTGCCAGCAGGGGTGGAAAGGGGGGGAATACTGAAGCTTTCTTT. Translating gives CASRGGKGGNTEAFF.